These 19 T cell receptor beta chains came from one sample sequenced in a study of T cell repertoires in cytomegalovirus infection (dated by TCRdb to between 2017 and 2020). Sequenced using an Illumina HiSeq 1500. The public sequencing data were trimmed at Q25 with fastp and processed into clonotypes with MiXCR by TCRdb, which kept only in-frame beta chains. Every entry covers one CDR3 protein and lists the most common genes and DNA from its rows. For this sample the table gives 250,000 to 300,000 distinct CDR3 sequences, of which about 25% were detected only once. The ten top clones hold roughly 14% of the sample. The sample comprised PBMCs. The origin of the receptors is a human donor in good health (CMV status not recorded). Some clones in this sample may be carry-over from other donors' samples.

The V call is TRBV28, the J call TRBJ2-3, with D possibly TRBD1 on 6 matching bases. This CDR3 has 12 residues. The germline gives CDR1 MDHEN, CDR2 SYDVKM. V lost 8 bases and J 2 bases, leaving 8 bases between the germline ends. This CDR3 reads CASWTDTDTQYF. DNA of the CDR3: TGTGCCAGCTGGACAGACACAGATACGCAGTATTTT.

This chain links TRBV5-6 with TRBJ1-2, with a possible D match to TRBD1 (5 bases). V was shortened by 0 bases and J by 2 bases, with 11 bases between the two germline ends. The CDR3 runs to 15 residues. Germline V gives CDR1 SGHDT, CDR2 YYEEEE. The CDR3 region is CASSLAGRQNYGYTF. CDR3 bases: TGTGCCAGCAGCTTGGCCGGGCGACAGAACTATGGCTACACCTTC. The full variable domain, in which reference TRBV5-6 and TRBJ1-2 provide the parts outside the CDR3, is DAGVTQSPTHLIKTRGQQVTLRCSPKSGHDTVSWYQQALGQGPQFIFQYYEEEERQRGNFPDRFSGHQFPNYSSELNVNALLLGDSALYLCASSLAGRQNYGYTFGSGTRLTVV.

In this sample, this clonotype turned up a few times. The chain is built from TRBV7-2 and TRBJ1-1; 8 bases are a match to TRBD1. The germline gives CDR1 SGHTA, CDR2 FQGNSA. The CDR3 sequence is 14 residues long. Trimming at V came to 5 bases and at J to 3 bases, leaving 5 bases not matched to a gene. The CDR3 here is CASSRTGSHTEAFF. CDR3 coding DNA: TGTGCCAGCAGCCGGACAGGGTCCCACACTGAAGCTTTCTTT.

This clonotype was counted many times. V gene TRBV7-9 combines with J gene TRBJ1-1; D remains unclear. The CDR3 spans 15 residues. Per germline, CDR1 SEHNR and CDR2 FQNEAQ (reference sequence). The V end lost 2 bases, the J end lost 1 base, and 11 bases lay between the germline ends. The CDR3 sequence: CASSLSRRENTEAFF. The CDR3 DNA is TGTGCCAGCAGCTTATCGCGCCGGGAGAACACTGAAGCTTTCTTT.

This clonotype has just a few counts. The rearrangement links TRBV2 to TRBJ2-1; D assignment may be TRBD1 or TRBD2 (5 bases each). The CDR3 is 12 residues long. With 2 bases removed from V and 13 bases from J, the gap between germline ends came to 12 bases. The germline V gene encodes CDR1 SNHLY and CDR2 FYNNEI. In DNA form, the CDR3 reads TGTGCCAGCAGTGAACAGCGCTGGGACCAGTTCTTC. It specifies CASSEQRWDQFF.

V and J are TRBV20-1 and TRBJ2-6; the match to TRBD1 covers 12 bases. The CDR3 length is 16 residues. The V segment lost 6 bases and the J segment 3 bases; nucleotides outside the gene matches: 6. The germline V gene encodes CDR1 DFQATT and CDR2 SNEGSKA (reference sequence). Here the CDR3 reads CSAAGQGAYGANVLTF. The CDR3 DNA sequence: TGCAGTGCCGCGGGACAGGGGGCTTATGGGGCCAACGTCCTGACTTTC.

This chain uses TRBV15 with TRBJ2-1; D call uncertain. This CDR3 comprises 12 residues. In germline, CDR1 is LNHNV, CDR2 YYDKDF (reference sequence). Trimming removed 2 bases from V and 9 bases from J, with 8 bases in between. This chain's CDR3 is CATSRQNSEQFF. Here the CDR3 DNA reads TGTGCCACCAGCAGACAAAACAGTGAGCAGTTCTTC.

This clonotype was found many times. The CDR3 sequence: CASSLRQGQGMGQFF. For the CDR3, the DNA is TGTGCCAGCAGCCTTCGGCAGGGTCAAGGAATGGGGCAGTTCTTC. J is TRBJ2-1 and V is TRBV6-1; weak D call: TRBD1 (5 bases). The CDR3 contains 15 residues. Trimming took off 6 bases at V and 12 bases at J, with 24 bases between the two ends. Germline CDR1 reads MNHNS; CDR2 reads SASEGT.

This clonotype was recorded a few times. The DNA for the CDR3 is TGTGCCTGGAGTCCAGGGGGTACGAACACCGGGGAGCTGTTTTTT. Translating it yields CAWSPGGTNTGELFF. The chain links TRBV30 to TRBJ2-2, with 7 bases fitting TRBD1. The CDR3 runs 15 residues. CDR1 is GTSNPN, CDR2 SVGIG, per germline (reference sequence). V lost 2 bases and J lost 0; bases outside the gene matches: 3. The variable domain in full, completed from reference TRBV30 and TRBJ2-2, reads SQTIHQWPATLVQPVGSPLSLECTVEGTSNPNLYWYRQAAGRGLQLLFYSVGIGQISSEVPQNLSASRPQDRQFILSSKKLLLSDSGFYLCAWSPGGTNTGELFFGEGSRLTVL.

In nucleotides, the CDR3 is TGTGCCAGCAGTTTAACTACCGGAGATCAGCCCCAGCATTTT. Translation gives CASSLTTGDQPQHF. V gene TRBV28 combines with J gene TRBJ1-5, with unresolved D. CDR1 is MDHEN, CDR2 SYDVKM, per germline. This CDR3 comprises 14 residues. V was cut by 2 bases and J by 5 bases, with 10 bases left in between.

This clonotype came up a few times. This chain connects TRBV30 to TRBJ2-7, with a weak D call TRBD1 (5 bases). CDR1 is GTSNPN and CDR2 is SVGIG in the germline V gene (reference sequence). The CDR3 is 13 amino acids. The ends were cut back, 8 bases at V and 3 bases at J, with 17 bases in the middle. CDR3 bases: TGTGCCCTGCTGCAGGGTTGGGGCTACGAGCAGTACTTC. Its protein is CALLQGWGYEQYF.

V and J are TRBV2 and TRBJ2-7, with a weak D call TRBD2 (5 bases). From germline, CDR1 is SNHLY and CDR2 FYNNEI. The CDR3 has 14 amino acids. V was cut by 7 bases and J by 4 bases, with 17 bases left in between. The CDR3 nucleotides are TGTGCCAGCACCGAGGGAAGGGTTGGATACGAGCAGTACTTC. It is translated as CASTEGRVGYEQYF.

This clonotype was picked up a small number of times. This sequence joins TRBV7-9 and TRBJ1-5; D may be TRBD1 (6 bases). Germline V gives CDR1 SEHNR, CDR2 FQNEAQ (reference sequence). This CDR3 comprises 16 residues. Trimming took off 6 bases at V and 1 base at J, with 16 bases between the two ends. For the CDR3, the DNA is TGTGCCAGCAGTATACAGGGCCTAGGGAGCAATCAGCCCCAGCATTTT. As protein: CASSIQGLGSNQPQHF.

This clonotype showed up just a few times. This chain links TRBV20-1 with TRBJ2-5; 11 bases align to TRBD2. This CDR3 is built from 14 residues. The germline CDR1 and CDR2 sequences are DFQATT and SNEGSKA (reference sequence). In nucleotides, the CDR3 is TGCAGGACGACTAGCGGGGTTGACGAAGAGACCCAGTACTTC. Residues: CRTTSGVDEETQYF.

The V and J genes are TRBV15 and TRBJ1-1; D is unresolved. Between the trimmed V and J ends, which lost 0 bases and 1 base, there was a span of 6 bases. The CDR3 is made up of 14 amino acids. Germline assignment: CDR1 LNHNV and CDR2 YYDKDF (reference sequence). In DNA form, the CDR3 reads TGTGCCACCAGCAGAGATTCCGGGAACACTGAAGCTTTCTTT. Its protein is CATSRDSGNTEAFF.

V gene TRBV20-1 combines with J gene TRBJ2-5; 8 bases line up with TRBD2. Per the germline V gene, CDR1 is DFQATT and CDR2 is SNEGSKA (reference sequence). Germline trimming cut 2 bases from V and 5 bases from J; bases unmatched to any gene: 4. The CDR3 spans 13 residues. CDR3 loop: CSARSSGEETQYF. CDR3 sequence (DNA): TGCAGTGCTAGAAGTAGCGGGGAGGAGACCCAGTACTTC.

Here the CDR3 DNA reads TGTGCCAGCAGTTACAGATGGGGAGGGGCGAACACTGAAGCTTTCTTT. Translated: CASSYRWGGANTEAFF. The chain recombines TRBV6-6 with TRBJ1-1; tentative D call: TRBD1 (5 bases). Trimming removed 2 bases from V and 1 base from J, with 14 bases in between. This CDR3 contains 16 residues. The germline V gene has CDR1 MNHNY and CDR2 SVGAGI (reference sequence).

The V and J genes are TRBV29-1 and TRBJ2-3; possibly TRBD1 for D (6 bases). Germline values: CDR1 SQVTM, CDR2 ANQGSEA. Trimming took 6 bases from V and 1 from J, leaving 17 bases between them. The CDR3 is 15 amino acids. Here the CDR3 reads CSVAYGTTGTDTQYF. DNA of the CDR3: TGCAGCGTAGCATACGGGACAACCGGCACAGATACGCAGTATTTT.

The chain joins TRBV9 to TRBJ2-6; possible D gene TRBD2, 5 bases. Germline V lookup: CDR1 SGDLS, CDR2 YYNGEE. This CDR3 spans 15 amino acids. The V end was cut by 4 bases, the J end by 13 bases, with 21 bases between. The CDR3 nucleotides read TGTGCCAGCAGCTCCCGAAATAGCGACCGGGGAGTCCTGACTTTC. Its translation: CASSSRNSDRGVLTF. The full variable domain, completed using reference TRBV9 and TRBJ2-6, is DSGVTQTPKHLITATGQRVTLRCSPRSGDLSVYWYQQSLDQGLQFLIQYYNGEERAKGNILERFSAQQFPDLHSELNLSSLELGDSALYFCASSSRNSDRGVLTFGAGSRLTVL.